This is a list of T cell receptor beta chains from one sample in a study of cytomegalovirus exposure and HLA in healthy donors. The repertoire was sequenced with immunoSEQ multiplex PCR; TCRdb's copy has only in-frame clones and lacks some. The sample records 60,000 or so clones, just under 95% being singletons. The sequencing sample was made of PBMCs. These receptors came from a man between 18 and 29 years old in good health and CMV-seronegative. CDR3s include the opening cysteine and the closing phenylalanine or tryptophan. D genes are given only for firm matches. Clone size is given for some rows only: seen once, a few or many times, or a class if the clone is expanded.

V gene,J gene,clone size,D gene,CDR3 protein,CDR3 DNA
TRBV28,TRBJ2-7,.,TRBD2,CASSPREGLTYEQYF,TGTGCCAGCAGCCCACGGGAGGGCCTCACCTACGAGCAGTACTTC
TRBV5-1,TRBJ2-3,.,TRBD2,CASRWASGSPDTQYF,TGCGCCAGCAGGTGGGCTAGCGGGAGCCCAGATACGCAGTATTTT
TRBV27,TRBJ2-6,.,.,CASSITGANVLTF,TGTGCCAGCAGTATAACTGGGGCCAACGTCCTGACTTTC
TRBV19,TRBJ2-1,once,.,CASSITLTGDQFF,TGTGCCAGTAGTATCACACTGACGGGGGATCAGTTCTTC
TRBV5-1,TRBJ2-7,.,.,CASSLAEGAYEQYF,TGCGCCAGCAGCTTGGCAGAGGGGGCCTACGAGCAGTACTTC
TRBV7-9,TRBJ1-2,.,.,CASSLGTEDYTF,TGTGCCAGCAGCTTAGGGACAGAGGACTACACCTTC
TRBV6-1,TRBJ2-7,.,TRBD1,CASSPARTGDYEQYF,TGTGCCAGCAGTCCAGCGAGGACAGGGGACTACGAGCAGTACTTC
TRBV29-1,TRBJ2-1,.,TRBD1,CSAGQGNYNEQFF,TGCAGCGCCGGACAGGGGAACTACAATGAGCAGTTCTTC
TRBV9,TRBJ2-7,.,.,CASSPRDWSYEQYF,TGTGCCAGCAGCCCCCGGGACTGGAGCTACGAGCAGTACTTC
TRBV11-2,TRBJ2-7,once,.,CASSLGRGLLYEQYF,TGTGCCAGCAGCTTAGGACGGGGACTGCTGTACGAGCAGTACTTC
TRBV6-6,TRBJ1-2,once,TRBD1,CASSYPGQEANYGYTF,TGTGCCAGCAGTTACCCGGGACAGGAAGCTAACTATGGCTACACCTTC
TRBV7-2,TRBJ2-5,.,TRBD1,CASSLRTGVNQETQYF,TGTGCCAGCAGCTTACGAACAGGGGTAAACCAAGAGACCCAGTACTTC
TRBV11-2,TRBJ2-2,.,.,CASTLQALVQGGELFF,TGTGCCAGCACCCTACAGGCCCTAGTTCAAGGCGGGGAGCTGTTTTTT
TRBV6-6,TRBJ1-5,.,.,CASSYLGGDTPQHF,TGTGCCAGCAGTTACCTGGGGGGGGATACGCCCCAGCATTTT
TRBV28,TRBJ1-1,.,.,CASKLGGRTEAFF,TGTGCCAGCAAACTCGGGGGGCGGACTGAAGCTTTCTTT
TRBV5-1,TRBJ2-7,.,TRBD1,CASSRDSPSIEQYF,TGCGCCAGCAGCCGGGACAGCCCCTCAATCGAGCAGTACTTC
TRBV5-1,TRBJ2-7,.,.,CASRTSVELESNF,TGCGCCAGCAGAACTTCGGTGGAGTTAGAAAGTAACTTC
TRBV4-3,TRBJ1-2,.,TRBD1,CASSQDEGASGYTF,TGCGCCAGCAGCCAAGACGAGGGGGCGAGTGGCTACACCTTC
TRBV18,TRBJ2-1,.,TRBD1,CASSPPRQGAVGEQFF,TGTGCCAGCTCACCACCGCGGCAGGGGGCTGTTGGCGAGCAGTTCTTC
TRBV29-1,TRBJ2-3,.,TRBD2,CSVTLAGALITDTQYF,TGCAGCGTTACCCTAGCGGGAGCTCTCATCACAGATACGCAGTATTTT
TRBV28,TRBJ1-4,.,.,CASSLLGAFATNEKLFF,TGTGCCAGCAGTTTATTAGGGGCCTTTGCAACTAATGAAAAACTGTTTTTT
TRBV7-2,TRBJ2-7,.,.,CASSLGLGEQYF,TGTGCCAGCAGCCTGGGACTGGGAGAGCAGTACTTC
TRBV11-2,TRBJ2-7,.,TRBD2,CASSFGTSGRYEQYF,TGTGCCAGCAGCTTTGGGACTAGCGGGAGGTACGAGCAGTACTTC
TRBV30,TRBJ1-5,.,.,CAWSVQYYQPQHF,TGTGCCTGGAGTGTACAGTACTATCAGCCCCAGCATTTT
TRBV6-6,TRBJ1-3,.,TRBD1,CASSYRQGLGGNTIYF,TGTGCCAGCAGTTACCGACAGGGTCTCGGAGGAAACACCATATATTTT
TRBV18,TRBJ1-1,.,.,CASSPGGSGTEAFF,TGTGCCAGCTCACCAGGCGGGTCGGGCACTGAAGCTTTCTTT
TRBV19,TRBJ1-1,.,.,CASSATGNTEAFF,TGTGCCAGTAGTGCCACAGGGAACACTGAAGCTTTCTTT
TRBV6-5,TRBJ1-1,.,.,CASSWTNKGTEAFF,TGTGCCAGCAGTTGGACAAATAAGGGGACTGAAGCTTTCTTT
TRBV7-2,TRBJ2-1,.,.,CASSWSGTYNEQFF,TGTGCCAGCAGCTGGTCGGGTACCTACAATGAGCAGTTCTTC
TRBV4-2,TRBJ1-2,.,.,CASSRSEADRYYGYTF,TGTGCCAGCAGCCGTTCGGAGGCAGATCGGTACTATGGCTACACCTTC
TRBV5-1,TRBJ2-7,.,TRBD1,CASSLGGGPYEQYF,TGCGCCAGCAGCTTAGGGGGCGGCCCCTACGAGCAGTACTTC
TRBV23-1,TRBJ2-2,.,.,CASSRDTDGTGELFF,TGCGCCAGCAGTCGAGACACGGATGGCACCGGGGAGCTGTTTTTT
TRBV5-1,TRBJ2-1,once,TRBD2,CASSLSSGSSYNEQFF,TGCGCCAGCAGCTTGAGTAGCGGGAGCTCGTACAATGAGCAGTTCTTC
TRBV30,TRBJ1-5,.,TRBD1,CAWSAGGYQPQHF,TGTGCCTGGAGTGCAGGGGGATATCAGCCCCAGCATTTT
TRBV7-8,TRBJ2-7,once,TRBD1,CASRSRDSPSSSYEQYF,TGTGCCAGCAGGAGCCGGGACAGCCCTTCTAGCTCCTACGAGCAGTACTTC
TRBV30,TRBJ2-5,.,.,CAWTHRAETQYF,TGTGCCTGGACCCACAGGGCCGAGACCCAGTACTTC
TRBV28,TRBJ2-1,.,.,CASTLRGIIRNEQFF,TGTGCCAGCACGCTCAGGGGAATAATTCGAAATGAGCAGTTCTTC
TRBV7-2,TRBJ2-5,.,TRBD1,CASSSWTGGMETQYF,TGTGCCAGCAGCTCCTGGACAGGGGGCATGGAGACCCAGTACTTC
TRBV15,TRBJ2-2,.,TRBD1,CATSVGTGTTGELFF,TGTGCCACCAGCGTCGGGACAGGGACCACCGGGGAGCTGTTTTTT
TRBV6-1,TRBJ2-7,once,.,CASSTQGYEQYF,TGTGCCAGCAGTACTCAGGGGTACGAGCAGTACTTC
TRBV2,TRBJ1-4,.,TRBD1,CASSPGQGPTNEKLFF,TGTGCCAGCAGTCCGGGACAGGGACCAACTAATGAAAAACTGTTTTTT
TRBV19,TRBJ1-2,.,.,CASRGGAGYGYTF,TGTGCCAGTCGTGGGGGGGCTGGGTATGGCTACACCTTC
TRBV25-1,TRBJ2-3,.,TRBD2,CASSSASGRFRGTQYF,TGTGCCAGCAGTAGCGCTAGCGGGAGATTTCGTGGTACGCAGTATTTT
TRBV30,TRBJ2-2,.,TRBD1,CAWSGTGGTGELFF,TGTGCCTGGAGTGGGACAGGGGGTACCGGGGAGCTGTTTTTT
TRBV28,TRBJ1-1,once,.,CASSLPGGRSEAFF,TGTGCCAGCAGTTTACCCGGGGGGAGATCTGAAGCTTTCTTT
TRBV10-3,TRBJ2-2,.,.,CAISESETGTGELFF,TGTGCCATCAGTGAGTCGGAGACAGGCACCGGGGAGCTGTTTTTT
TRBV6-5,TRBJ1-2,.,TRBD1,CASRQGATDGYTF,TGTGCCAGCCGGCAGGGGGCCACTGATGGCTACACCTTC
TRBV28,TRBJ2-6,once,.,CASSFGTGANVLTF,TGTGCCAGCAGTTTCGGGACTGGGGCCAACGTCCTGACTTTC
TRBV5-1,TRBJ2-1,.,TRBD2,CASSLGLAEHNEQFF,TGCGCCAGCAGCCTAGGACTAGCGGAGCACAATGAGCAGTTCTTC
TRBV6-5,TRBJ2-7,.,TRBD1,CASSLGQVYEQYF,TGTGCCAGCAGCCTGGGACAGGTCTACGAGCAGTACTTC
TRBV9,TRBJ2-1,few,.,CASSVGPLASEQFF,TGTGCCAGCAGCGTAGGCCCACTAGCTAGTGAGCAGTTCTTC
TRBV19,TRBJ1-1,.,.,CASDERRGLNTEAFF,TGTGCCAGTGATGAACGCAGGGGCCTCAACACTGAAGCTTTCTTT
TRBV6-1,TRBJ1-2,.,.,CASRLQGSTDYGYTF,TGTGCCAGCAGGCTACAGGGTTCGACCGACTATGGCTACACCTTC
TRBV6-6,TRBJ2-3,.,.,CASSYLRTSTDTQYF,TGTGCCAGCAGTTACCTCCGGACTTCCACAGATACGCAGTATTTT
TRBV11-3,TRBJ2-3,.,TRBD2,CASSLGTSLTDTQYF,TGTGCCAGCAGCTTAGGGACTAGCCTCACAGATACGCAGTATTTT
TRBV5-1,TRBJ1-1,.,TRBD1,CASSPGQENTEAFF,TGCGCCAGCAGCCCTGGACAGGAGAACACTGAAGCTTTCTTT
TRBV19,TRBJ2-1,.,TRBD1,CASSIGQGAYNEQFF,TGTGCCAGTAGTATTGGACAGGGAGCCTACAATGAGCAGTTCTTC
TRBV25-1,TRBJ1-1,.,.,CASSARAKNTEAFF,TGTGCCAGCAGCGCGAGGGCTAAGAACACTGAAGCTTTCTTT
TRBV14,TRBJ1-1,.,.,CASSQEIAGAEAFF,TGTGCCAGCAGCCAAGAAATCGCCGGGGCTGAAGCTTTCTTT